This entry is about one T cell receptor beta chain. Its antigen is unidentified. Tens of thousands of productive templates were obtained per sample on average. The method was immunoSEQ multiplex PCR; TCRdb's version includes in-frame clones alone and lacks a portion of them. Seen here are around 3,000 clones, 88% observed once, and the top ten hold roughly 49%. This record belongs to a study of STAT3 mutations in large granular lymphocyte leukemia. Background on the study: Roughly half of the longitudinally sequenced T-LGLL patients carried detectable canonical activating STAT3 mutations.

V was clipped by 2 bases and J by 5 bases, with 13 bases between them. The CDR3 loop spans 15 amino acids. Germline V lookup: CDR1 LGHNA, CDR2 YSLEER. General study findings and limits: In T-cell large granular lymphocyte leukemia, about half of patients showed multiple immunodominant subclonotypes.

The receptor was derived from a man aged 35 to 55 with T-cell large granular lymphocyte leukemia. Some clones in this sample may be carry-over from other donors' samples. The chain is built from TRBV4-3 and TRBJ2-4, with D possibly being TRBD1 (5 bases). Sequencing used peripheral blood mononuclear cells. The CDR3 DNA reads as TGCGCCAGCAGCCAATCCTCAGGGTCCGAAAACATTCAGTACTTC. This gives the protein CASSQSSGSENIQYF.